A selection of T cell receptor beta chains follows, all from one sample in a study of OX40 agonist ivuxolimab in advanced cancers. The protocol was immunoSEQ multiplex PCR, while the TCRdb copy is restricted to in-frame clones and leaves out a portion. In the table there are 99,000 or so clones, about 92% of which are singletons. The sample consisted of CD4+ or CD8+ T cells sorted from blood, taken in a trial of the OX40 agonist ivuxolimab. These TCRs come from an adult with an advanced solid tumor such as melanoma, head and neck, liver or kidney cancer. Each CDR3 is given with its conserved first and last residue. A D gene is named only where the DNA matches it firmly. Only some rows state a clone size, as once, few, many or a class for expanded clones.

abundance,j_gene,d_gene,v_gene,CDR3nt,CDR3aa
.,TRBJ2-1,TRBD2,TRBV7-9,TGTGCCAGCAGCTCCGGGGTGACGCGGGAGGTTGAGCAGTTCTTC,CASSSGVTREVEQFF
.,TRBJ1-2,.,TRBV28,TGTGCCAGCATTCGTGCCCCGGGACGGCAAAACTATGGCTACACCTTC,CASIRAPGRQNYGYTF
.,TRBJ2-7,.,TRBV6-6,TGTGCCAGCAGTTCCATGAAATACGAGCAGTACTTC,CASSSMKYEQYF
.,TRBJ2-5,.,TRBV9,TGTGCCAGCAGCCCAGAACCACAGGAAGAGACCCAGTACTTC,CASSPEPQEETQYF
.,TRBJ1-5,.,TRBV4-3,TGCGCCAGCAGCCAAGATGCAAGGTATCAGCCCCAGCATTTT,CASSQDARYQPQHF
.,TRBJ2-7,TRBD1,TRBV14,TGTGCCAGCAGCCCCATCGTCACGCGGGACAGGGCATTGTACGAGCAGTACTTC,CASSPIVTRDRALYEQYF
.,TRBJ1-6,TRBD1,TRBV27,TGTGCCAGCAGTTTATTACAGGGGGGTTCACCCCTCCACTTT,CASSLLQGGSPLHF
.,TRBJ1-2,.,TRBV9,TGTGCCAGCAGCGGGGACCCGGGGCAGGGTTGGGGCTACACCTTC,CASSGDPGQGWGYTF
.,TRBJ2-3,.,TRBV6-4,TGTGCCAGCAGCCGGGGACCGAGGGGCACAGATACGCAGTATTTT,CASSRGPRGTDTQYF
once,TRBJ1-5,.,TRBV28,TGTGCCAGCAGTTTCGTCGGGATTTATAGCAATCAGCCCCAGCATTTT,CASSFVGIYSNQPQHF
.,TRBJ2-1,TRBD2,TRBV10-3,TGTGCCATCAGTGTCCCGACTAGCGGGGGGGCACTCAATGAGCAGTTCTTC,CAISVPTSGGALNEQFF
.,TRBJ1-3,.,TRBV9,TGTGCCAGCAGCGTAGTTGTGGGGGGCACCATATATTTT,CASSVVVGGTIYF
.,TRBJ2-1,.,TRBV6-4,TGTGCCAGCAGTCTTAACTCCTACAATGAGCAGTTCTTC,CASSLNSYNEQFF
.,TRBJ1-5,.,TRBV7-6,TGTGCCACCAAAAACGTCCGACGAAGGGGAGGCAATCAGCCCCAGCATTTT,CATKNVRRRGGNQPQHF
.,TRBJ1-5,TRBD1,TRBV19,TGTGCCAGTACCACCCATGGACAGGGCAATCAGCCCCAGCATTTT,CASTTHGQGNQPQHF
.,TRBJ2-5,.,TRBV2,TGTGCCAGCATAGGCGGCAACCAAGAGACCCAGTACTTC,CASIGGNQETQYF
once,TRBJ2-3,.,TRBV5-1,TGCGCCAGCAGCTCTGGGACTGCTAGCACAGATACGCAGTATTTT,CASSSGTASTDTQYF
.,TRBJ2-6,.,TRBV4-2,TGTGCCAGCAGCCAAGAGGGGACAAGGGGTCGGGCTGGGGCCAACGTCCTGACTTTC,CASSQEGTRGRAGANVLTF
.,TRBJ2-3,.,TRBV7-2,TGTGCCAGCAGCCCCACGCGACGGATCACAGATACGCAGTATTTT,CASSPTRRITDTQYF